This T cell receptor beta chain was observed in a study of blood T cells in healthy people across ages. Points from the study as a whole: One million T cells yielded diversity estimates that were considered underestimates. Fewer expanded clones and more diversity marked long-lived versus aged donors.

Caucasian, healthy and from Russia, the donors were aged between 6 and 90. Per sample, extraction of total RNA gave at least 5 micrograms in every case. About this clonotype itself: Antigen unknown.

V was pared by 0 bases and J by 1 base, with 8 bases of the junction left unmatched. The CDR3 is 18 amino acids. Germline V gene lookup returns CDR1 SGDLS and CDR2 YYNGEE. A sample-barcoded 5' primer and a J-beta primer mix were used in a second PCR of roughly 7 to 11 cycles. MiXCR, applied by TCRdb to the 5' RACE reads, yields one record per CDR3 protein. This table holds about 1,600,000 distinct CDR3 sequences, roughly 45% found once. The receptor was derived from a woman in her late teens or twenties in good health. Sequenced: blood. The gene calls are TRBV9 and TRBJ2-3; 10 positions agree with TRBD2. CDR3 coding DNA: TGTGCCAGCAGCGTAGGGGGACTAGCGAGAAGTCGCACAGATACGCAGTATTTT. Translation: CASSVGGLARSRTDTQYF.